The next 28 T cell receptor beta chains were all read from a single sample in a study of cytomegalovirus exposure and HLA in healthy donors. The PCR made use of 60 Vbeta and 13 Jbeta primers. Clones were sequenced by immunoSEQ multiplex PCR, and TCRdb holds only the in-frame ones, with some missing. The sample consists of roughly 120,000 clones, around 78% of them appearing once. The source material was PBMCs. Source of these receptors: a man aged 45-65 years in good health and CMV-seronegative.

Only a few counts were recorded for this clone. The chain carries TRBV28 and TRBJ2-5; TRBD2 matches 10 bases. V trimming: 5 bases; J trimming: 5 bases; junction bases outside the gene matches: 2. The CDR3 extends over 13 amino acids. Germline V gene lookup returns CDR1 MDHEN and CDR2 SYDVKM. The CDR3 is CASSRGLAETQYF. CDR3 sequence (DNA): TGTGCCAGCAGTAGGGGACTAGCGGAGACCCAGTACTTC.

The rearrangement links TRBV18 to TRBJ1-5; TRBD1 aligns across 10 bases. V shed 5 bases, J shed 6 bases, and the junction held 7 bases outside the gene matches. The CDR3 is 15 residues long. CDR1 is KGHSH and CDR2 is LQKENI in the germline V gene. The CDR3 nucleotides read TGTGCCAGCTCAGTGGACAGGGGGAAGATTCAGCCCCAGCATTTT. Its translation: CASSVDRGKIQPQHF.

This chain links TRBV5-6 with TRBJ1-2; D is ambiguous. CDR1 is SGHDT and CDR2 is YYEEEE in the germline V gene. CDR3 length: 13 residues. The V gene lost 0 bases and the J gene lost 8 bases, with 11 bases spanning the gap. In nucleotides, the CDR3 is TGTGCCAGCAGCTTGGTGGCTGGGAGAGGCTACACCTTC. Translating it yields CASSLVAGRGYTF.

V usage is TRBV19 and J usage is TRBJ2-6, with 9 nucleotides matching TRBD1. Germline values: CDR1 LNHDA, CDR2 SQIVND (reference sequence). CDR3 length: 18 amino acids. The ends lost 3 bases at V and 1 base at J; junction bases unmatched: 7. In DNA form, the CDR3 reads TGTGCCAGTAGTATCCTACCGGGACAGGGATCTGGGGCCAACGTCCTGACTTTC. Its translation: CASSILPGQGSGANVLTF.

This clone was counted once. The CDR3 protein is CASSAGSLGAGELFF. CDR3 nucleotides: TGTGCCAGCAGTGCGGGGTCACTTGGGGCCGGGGAGCTGTTTTTT. This sequence joins TRBV6-6 and TRBJ2-2; D is possibly TRBD2 (6 bases). From germline, CDR1 is MNHNY and CDR2 SVGAGI (reference sequence). V shed 5 bases and J shed 6 bases, with 16 bases lying between them. This CDR3 region has 15 residues.

The chain joins TRBV4-2 to TRBJ1-2; D remains unclear. CDR3 length: 17 residues. Germline V gene lookup returns CDR1 LGHNA and CDR2 YNFKEQ. With 0 bases removed from V and 4 bases from J, the gap between germline ends came to 18 bases. The CDR3 reads CASSQDSAGHRGYGYTF. CDR3 bases: TGTGCCAGCAGCCAAGATTCGGCAGGTCATCGGGGCTATGGCTACACCTTC.

This sequence joins TRBV5-5 and TRBJ2-7, with TRBD2 as a possible D gene (5 bases). Trimming took 0 bases from V and 7 from J, leaving 14 bases between them. The CDR3 totals 14 residues. From germline, CDR1 is SGHKS and CDR2 YYEKEE (reference sequence). CDR3 region: CASSLEPGVGEQYF. The CDR3 region has the DNA TGTGCCAGCAGCTTGGAGCCCGGGGTGGGGGAGCAGTACTTC.

This clone was observed a few times. The V call is TRBV11-3, the J call TRBJ2-7; TRBD1 matches 7 bases. J lost 5 bases, V lost 8 bases, and 6 bases had no gene match. This CDR3 has 12 residues. Germline V gene sequence: CDR1 SGHNT, CDR2 YENEEA. The CDR3 sequence is CASGTDRDEQYV. The CDR3 DNA sequence: TGTGCCAGCGGGACAGATAGGGACGAGCAGTACGTC.

This sequence joins TRBV7-2 and TRBJ2-3; weak D call: TRBD1 (5 bases). V lost 1 base and J lost 1, with 15 bases in between. The CDR3 runs 17 residues. Germline lookup yields CDR1 SGHTA and CDR2 FQGNSA. This CDR3 reads CASSLEAGPPGTDTQYF. For the CDR3, the DNA is TGTGCCAGCAGCTTAGAGGCAGGGCCCCCGGGCACAGATACGCAGTATTTT. The full variable domain, in which reference TRBV7-2 and TRBJ2-3 provide the parts outside the CDR3, is GAGVSQSPSNKVTEKGKDVELRCDPISGHTALYWYRQSLGQGLEFLIYFQGNSAPDKSGLPSDRFSAERTGGSVSTLTIQRTQQEDSAVYLCASSLEAGPPGTDTQYFGPGTRLTVL.

The chain uses TRBV2 and TRBJ2-7, with TRBD2 as a possible D gene (5 bases). Trimming shortened V by 8 bases and J by 0 bases, and 8 bases separated the two germline ends. The CDR3 loop spans 12 amino acids. In germline, CDR1 is SNHLY, CDR2 FYNNEI. The CDR3: CASGLSSYEQYV. CDR3 bases: TGTGCCAGCGGACTGAGCTCCTACGAGCAGTACGTC.

The genes are TRBV6-1 and TRBJ1-5; D is ambiguous. The CDR3 spans 14 residues. CDR1 MNHNS and CDR2 SASEGT come from the germline V gene. The ends were cut back, 6 bases at V and 0 bases at J, with 9 bases in the middle. CDR3 protein: CASSKKHSNQPQHF. CDR3 coding DNA: TGTGCCAGCAGCAAAAAACATAGCAATCAGCCCCAGCATTTT.

This clone was detected only once. The chain joins TRBV4-1 to TRBJ1-2; 12 bases match TRBD1. CDR1 and CDR2 from the germline V gene are MGHRA and YSYEKL. Trimming removed 2 bases from V and 4 bases from J; junction bases left unmatched: 11. The CDR3 has 18 residues. The CDR3 reads CASSQSRPGTGGRYGYTF. DNA of the CDR3: TGCGCCAGCAGCCAATCCAGGCCTGGGACAGGGGGCCGCTATGGCTACACCTTC.

V and J are TRBV7-9 and TRBJ1-1; 7 bases align to TRBD1. Trimming at V came to 4 bases and at J to 4 bases, leaving 6 bases not matched to a gene. The CDR3 covers 14 residues. Germline V lookup: CDR1 SEHNR, CDR2 FQNEAQ (reference sequence). The DNA for the CDR3 is TGTGCCAGCAGCTCTGGGACAGAACTCACTGAAGCTTTCTTT. The encoded protein is CASSSGTELTEAFF.

The gene calls are TRBV7-8 and TRBJ1-4; 8 bases agree with TRBD1. This CDR3 comprises 17 residues. Trimming at V came to 1 base and at J to 7 bases, leaving 11 bases not matched to a gene. CDR1 is SGHVS, CDR2 FQNEAQ, per germline. Here the CDR3 DNA reads TGTGCCAGCAGCTTAGTGGCGCTTGGACAGGGAGGTGAAAAACTGTTTTTT. Its protein product is CASSLVALGQGGEKLFF.

This clone was picked up one time. This rearrangement joins TRBV29-1 to TRBJ1-2; tentative D call: TRBD1 (6 bases). V lost 8 bases and J 6 bases, leaving 16 bases between the germline ends. The CDR3 is made up of 12 amino acids. Per germline, CDR1 SQVTM and CDR2 ANQGSEA. The CDR3 reads CSSVGTRNGYTF. For the CDR3, the DNA is TGCAGCTCCGTAGGGACAAGAAATGGCTACACCTTC.

This clone occurred a few times. CDR3 nucleotide sequence: TGTGCCAGCAGCTTAGGCAGGGGGCGGGGAGCTTTCTTT. Protein product: CASSLGRGRGAFF. This chain uses TRBV7-8 with TRBJ1-1, with 8 bases aligning to TRBD1. CDR1 is SGHVS and CDR2 is FQNEAQ in the germline V gene. The CDR3 is made up of 13 amino acids. Trimming removed 1 base from V and 10 bases from J; junction bases left unmatched: 5.

This chain joins TRBV15 and TRBJ2-5; D is possibly TRBD2 (6 bases). The CDR3 length is 13 residues. The V and J ends lost 6 bases and 5 bases respectively, with 13 bases between them. Germline V lookup: CDR1 LNHNV, CDR2 YYDKDF (reference sequence). CDR3 DNA sequence: TGTGCCACCAGGATCCCTAGCGCGGAGACCCAGTACTTC. It encodes CATRIPSAETQYF.

The rearrangement joins TRBV7-8 to TRBJ1-6; TRBD1 agrees at 7 bases. Germline CDR1 is SGHVS and CDR2 is FQNEAQ. V shed 5 bases and J 7 bases; nucleotides not matched to a gene: 8. The CDR3 has 15 residues. In nucleotides, the CDR3 is TGTGCCAGCAGCCGACAGGGAAAGATAAATTCACCCCTCCACTTT. This encodes CASSRQGKINSPLHF. Full variable domain (outside the CDR3, taken from reference TRBV7-8 and TRBJ1-6): GAGVSQSPRYKVAKRGQDVALRCDPISGHVSLFWYQQALGQGPEFLTYFQNEAQLDKSGLPSDRFFAERPEGSVSTLKIQRTQQEDSAVYLCASSRQGKINSPLHFGNGTRLTVT.

This sequence joins TRBV5-5 and TRBJ1-4; D is unclear. Per germline, CDR1 SGHKS and CDR2 YYEKEE (reference sequence). Trimming stripped 4 bases from V and 0 bases from J, with 19 bases between. There are 18 residues in the CDR3. The CDR3 here is CASSRGVIGGATNEKLFF. The CDR3 nucleotides are TGTGCCAGCAGCCGGGGTGTTATAGGCGGCGCAACTAATGAAAAACTGTTTTTT.

A few counts support this clone. The J gene is TRBJ1-5, the V gene TRBV2; D is possibly TRBD1 (6 bases). The germline CDR1 and CDR2 sequences are SNHLY and FYNNEI. There are 13 residues in the CDR3. V lost 4 bases, J lost 6 bases, and 10 bases lay in between. The CDR3: CASSGGQSQPQHF. For the CDR3, the DNA is TGTGCCAGCAGTGGGGGGCAAAGTCAGCCCCAGCATTTT.

The chain uses TRBV5-1 and TRBJ1-1; weak D call: TRBD1 (5 bases). There are 16 residues in the CDR3. The V gene's germline CDR1 is SGHRS and CDR2 YFSETQ. V lost 0 bases, J lost 5 bases, and 17 bases lay in between. CDR3 sequence reads: CASSLDTSGGGTEAFF. The CDR3 DNA sequence: TGCGCCAGCAGCTTGGATACTAGTGGGGGAGGAACTGAAGCTTTCTTT.

A single count supports this clone. The chain couples TRBV5-1 to TRBJ2-5; no definite D call. The CDR3 contains 14 residues. The V gene's germline CDR1 is SGHRS and CDR2 YFSETQ. Trimming stripped 4 bases from V and 1 base from J, with 11 bases between. The CDR3 spells CASSPDWPQETQYF. CDR3 nucleotides: TGCGCCAGCAGCCCTGACTGGCCCCAAGAGACCCAGTACTTC.

The V gene is TRBV28, the J gene TRBJ2-1, with 8 nucleotides matching TRBD2. Germline V CDR1 and CDR2: MDHEN, SYDVKM. With 3 bases clipped from V and 8 bases from J, the junction kept 6 bases outside the gene matches. The CDR3 length is 14 residues. CDR3 in amino acids: CASSLTGGMDEQFF. CDR3 DNA: TGTGCCAGCAGTTTGACGGGGGGGATGGATGAGCAGTTCTTC.

This clone has a handful of counts. This chain joins TRBV28 and TRBJ1-2; TRBD1 agrees at 7 bases. Germline-derived CDR1 and CDR2 are MDHEN and SYDVKM. The V segment lost 5 bases and the J segment 4 bases; nucleotides outside the gene matches: 7. The CDR3 length is 14 residues. The CDR3 spells CASSPPGQFYGYTF. DNA of the CDR3: TGTGCCAGCAGTCCCCCGGGACAGTTCTATGGCTACACCTTC.

The rearrangement uses TRBV7-9 and TRBJ2-7; no reliable D call. Germline V gene sequence: CDR1 SEHNR, CDR2 FQNEAQ (reference sequence). The CDR3 has 14 residues. DNA for the CDR3: TGTTCCAGCAGCCGTGACACGGATTCCTACGAGCAGTACGTC. This codes for CSSSRDTDSYEQYV.

A single count supports this clone. The chain carries TRBV6-5 and TRBJ2-3; D not resolved. The CDR3 is 13 amino acids. V was clipped by 1 base and J by 6 bases, with 8 bases between them. The germline CDR1 and CDR2 sequences are MNHEY and SVGAGI. The CDR3 coding sequence is TGTGCCAGCAGTTACTTCCGAGGTGATACGCAGTATTTT. It specifies CASSYFRGDTQYF.

This clone was detected only once. V gene TRBV5-6 combines with J gene TRBJ2-3; 10 bases line up with TRBD1. This CDR3 has 16 residues. Looked up from germline, CDR1 is SGHDT and CDR2 is YYEEEE. V lost 4 bases, J lost 6 bases, and 11 bases stayed unmatched. CDR3 nucleotide sequence: TGTGCCAGCAGCCTGCCTCAGACAGGGGGCTGGGATACGCAGTATTTT. Translation gives CASSLPQTGGWDTQYF.

The rearrangement uses TRBV7-8 and TRBJ2-7; D uncertain. Germline V gene data show CDR1 as SGHVS and CDR2 as FQNEAQ. This CDR3 region has 14 residues. V was shortened by 2 bases and J by 5 bases, with 13 bases between the two germline ends. CDR3 sequence (DNA): TGTGCCAGCAGCTTACAGACCCTAGATCACGAGCAGTACTTC. This sequence encodes CASSLQTLDHEQYF.